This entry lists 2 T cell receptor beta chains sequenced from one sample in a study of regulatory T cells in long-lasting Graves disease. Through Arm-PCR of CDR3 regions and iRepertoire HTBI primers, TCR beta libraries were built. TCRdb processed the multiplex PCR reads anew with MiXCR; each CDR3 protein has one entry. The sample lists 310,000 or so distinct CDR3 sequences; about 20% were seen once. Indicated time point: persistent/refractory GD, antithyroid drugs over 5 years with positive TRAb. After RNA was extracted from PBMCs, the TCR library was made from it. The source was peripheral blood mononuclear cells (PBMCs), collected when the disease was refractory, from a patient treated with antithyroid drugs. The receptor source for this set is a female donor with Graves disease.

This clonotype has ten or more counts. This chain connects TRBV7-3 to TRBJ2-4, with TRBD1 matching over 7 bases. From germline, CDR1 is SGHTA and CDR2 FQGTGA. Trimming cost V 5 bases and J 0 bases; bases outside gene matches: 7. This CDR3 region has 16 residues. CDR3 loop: CASSTNNRGAKNIQYF. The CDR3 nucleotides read TGTGCCAGCAGCACCAACAACAGGGGAGCCAAAAACATTCAGTACTTC.

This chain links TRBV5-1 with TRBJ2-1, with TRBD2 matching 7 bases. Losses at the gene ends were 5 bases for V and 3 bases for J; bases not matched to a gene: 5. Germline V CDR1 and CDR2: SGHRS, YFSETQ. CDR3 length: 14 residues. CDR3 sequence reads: CASRVAGGYNEQFF. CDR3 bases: TGCGCCAGCAGGGTAGCGGGTGGCTACAATGAGCAGTTCTTC.